Listed below are T cell receptor beta chains from one sample, sequenced in a study of T-cell reconstitution after alpha-beta-depleted transplantation in children. TCRdb itself ran the PCR reads through MiXCR, one entry per CDR3 protein. This sample has about 1,000,000 distinct CDR3 sequences; about 29% occur once, and the top ten carry about 28%. Sequenced material: PBMCs, mostly from graft donor cells, taken 360 days after TCRalphabeta/CD19-depleted stem cell transplant. All receptors come from a boy under two years old who had a stem cell transplant for SCID, so the T cells may come from the graft donor. Both conserved end residues are part of each CDR3. A D gene is named only where the DNA matches it firmly. Clone size is given for some rows only: seen once, a few or many times, or a class if the clone is expanded.

TRBJ2-1	TRBD2	few	TRBV4-1	TGCGCCAGCAGCCCTAAGCCGGGACTAGCTTCCTACAATGAGCAGTTCTTC	CASSPKPGLASYNEQFF
TRBJ2-2	.	.	TRBV20-1	TGCAGTGCTAGAGATATAATAGGGAATGGGAAGCCACTCGGGGAGCTGTTTTTT	CSARDIIGNGKPLGELFF
TRBJ1-1	TRBD1	.	TRBV20-1	TGCAGTGCTAGAGAGCCCCGACAGGGGATGAACACTGAAGCTTTCTTT	CSAREPRQGMNTEAFF
TRBJ2-7	.	many	TRBV15	TGTGCCACCAGCAGAGATCTGGACAGCTACGAGCAGTACTTC	CATSRDLDSYEQYF
TRBJ1-2	.	.	TRBV20-1	TGCAGTGCAAGGAGAGGGCCAGACTATGGCTACACCTTC	CSARRGPDYGYTF
TRBJ1-1	TRBD1	.	TRBV28	TGTGCCAGCACCGTTCCCCAGGGGGCGCGAGTTGAAGCTTTCTTT	CASTVPQGARVEAFF
TRBJ2-7	.	few	TRBV12-3/TRBV12-4	TGTGCCAGCAGACCTAGCCCCAGCTACGAGCAGTACTTC	CASRPSPSYEQYF
TRBJ2-5	.	many	TRBV20-1	TGCAGTGCCAGAAGCTCACCGGCGTGGGAGACCCAGTACTTC	CSARSSPAWETQYF
TRBJ1-5	.	few	TRBV12-3/TRBV12-4	TGTGCCAGCAGTTTAGCAGGGTTCCCCCAGCATTTT	CASSLAGFPQHF
TRBJ1-4	.	few	TRBV27	TGTGCCAGCAGTCCACTTCAGGGGAGTGGGGCTAATGAAAAACTGTTTTTT	CASSPLQGSGANEKLFF
TRBJ2-3	.	.	TRBV28	TGTGCCAGCAGTTTCCGCCCGACTGAAACTAGCACAGATACGCAGTATTTT	CASSFRPTETSTDTQYF
TRBJ2-1	TRBD2	.	TRBV7-6	TGTGCCAGCAGCTTAGTCCCCCTAGCGGGGGCCAAGAGACTATTCAATGAGCAGTTCTTC	CASSLVPLAGAKRLFNEQFF
TRBJ1-2	.	.	TRBV7-2	TGTGCCAGCAGCTTAGCGCTCGCCAGGGGCCTAGGCTACACCTTC	CASSLALARGLGYTF
TRBJ2-3	.	few	TRBV5-1	TGCGCCAGCACATTCGGGACGACCCTTAGCACAGATACGCAGTATTTT	CASTFGTTLSTDTQYF
TRBJ2-3	TRBD2	few	TRBV20-1	TGCAGTGCTCGAGGACTAGCGGGCCCCCCTCGGTATTTT	CSARGLAGPPRYF
TRBJ2-5	.	few	TRBV6-1	TGTGCCAGCAGTGATCATGACAGGAGAGAGACCCAGTACTTC	CASSDHDRRETQYF
TRBJ1-1	.	few	TRBV12-3/TRBV12-4	TGTGCCAGCAGTTTGAAGGCAGCCACTGAAGCTTTCTTT	CASSLKAATEAFF
TRBJ1-1	.	.	TRBV12-3/TRBV12-4	TGTGCCAGCAGTTCACGACCGGGAGGCACTGAAGCTTTCTTT	CASSSRPGGTEAFF
TRBJ2-1	.	few	TRBV7-3	TGTGCCAGCAGCTTAAGCGGGCCCAATGAGCAGTTCTTC	CASSLSGPNEQFF
TRBJ1-1	.	.	TRBV15	TGTGCCACCAGCCAGCCGGCGGAGGGGGGGAACACTGAAGCTTTCTTT	CATSQPAEGGNTEAFF
TRBJ2-5	.	.	TRBV7-2	TGTGCCAGCAGCCTAAGGGGCGGTGGCGCCGGAAAGGAGACCCAGTACTTC	CASSLRGGGAGKETQYF
TRBJ1-6	.	.	TRBV21-1	TGTGCCAGCAGCAAAAAGGGCCCACTCCACTTT	CASSKKGPLHF
TRBJ2-5	TRBD2	.	TRBV12-3/TRBV12-4	TGTGCCAGCAGCCCCTGGGGGCGAGCGGGGGGCCAAGAGACCCAGTACTTC	CASSPWGRAGGQETQYF
TRBJ1-5	.	.	TRBV6-5	TGTGCCAGCAGTTCCCGGGCCAGGGGAGGCAATCAGCCCCAGCATTTT	CASSSRARGGNQPQHF
TRBJ2-7	.	.	TRBV6-1	TGTGCCAGCAGAAGACAGATCCCCTACGAGCAGTACTTC	CASRRQIPYEQYF
TRBJ2-6	TRBD1	.	TRBV12-3/TRBV12-4	TGTGCCAGCAGGGGACAGGGGGCGTCCGGGGCCAACGTCCTGACTTTC	CASRGQGASGANVLTF
TRBJ2-6	.	few	TRBV20-1	TGCAGTGCTAGCAATCGAGGGGCTGGGGCCAACGTCCTGACTTTC	CSASNRGAGANVLTF
TRBJ2-5	.	.	TRBV4-3	TGCGCCAGCAGCCAAGCAGAGGGGTGGGAGACCCAGTACTTC	CASSQAEGWETQYF
TRBJ1-1	.	.	TRBV2	TGTGCCAGCAGTGCCCTGGGAAAACCCGGGGACACTGAAGCTTTCTTT	CASSALGKPGDTEAFF
TRBJ1-2	TRBD1	.	TRBV29-1	TGCAGCGTTCTGACCGGGACAGCTTCTGGCTACACCTTC	CSVLTGTASGYTF
TRBJ2-1	.	.	TRBV27	TGTGCCAGCAGTTTATTCGCGCAGGGGGGATACAATGAGCAGTTCTTC	CASSLFAQGGYNEQFF
TRBJ2-7	.	.	TRBV20-1	TGCAGTGCTAGTCCCCACGGCTACGAGCAGTACTTC	CSASPHGYEQYF
TRBJ2-2	.	few	TRBV5-1	TGCGCCAGCAGCTCCCTAAATCCTGGGGAGCTGTTTTTT	CASSSLNPGELFF
TRBJ2-5	TRBD1	few	TRBV12-3/TRBV12-4	TGTGCCAGCAGTCCCCGGACAGGGGGCTTGTCGAAGACCCAGTACTTC	CASSPRTGGLSKTQYF
TRBJ2-7	TRBD2	.	TRBV4-1	TGCGCCAGCAGCCAAGCTGGACTAGCGGGGGGTCATGACTCCTACGAGCAGTACTTC	CASSQAGLAGGHDSYEQYF
TRBJ2-1	.	once	TRBV18	TGTGCCAGCTCACCGAGGGCAGCGGGCAATGAGCAGTTCTTC	CASSPRAAGNEQFF
TRBJ2-7	.	.	TRBV28	TGTGCCAGCAGTTACCGCGGGGCAGGGCTGAGAACGCGACCCTACGAGCAGTACTTC	CASSYRGAGLRTRPYEQYF
TRBJ2-7	TRBD2	.	TRBV12-3/TRBV12-4	TGTGCCAGCAGCGACCCTAGCGGGGGGCACTACGAGCAGTACTTC	CASSDPSGGHYEQYF
TRBJ2-3	TRBD2	.	TRBV29-1	TGCAGCTCCGCGGGGGGGGCCCGGACAGATACGCAGTATTTT	CSSAGGARTDTQYF
TRBJ1-1	.	.	TRBV5-1	TGCGCCAGCAGCCGAGGAGAGGTTGAGGTAATGAACACTGAAGCTTTCTTT	CASSRGEVEVMNTEAFF
TRBJ2-3	.	.	TRBV6-5	TGTGCCAGCAGTTACTCGCGGCAGGACTCCCCGGATACGCAGTATTTT	CASSYSRQDSPDTQYF
TRBJ2-5	TRBD2	few	TRBV20-1	TGCAGTGCTAGAGATAGTCTAGCGGGGACCTTATACCGGGAGACCCAGTACTTC	CSARDSLAGTLYRETQYF
TRBJ2-6	TRBD1	few	TRBV20-1	TGCAGTGCCAAAGTAGACAGGGCGTCTGGGGCCAACGTCCTGACTTTC	CSAKVDRASGANVLTF
TRBJ2-1	TRBD2	.	TRBV4-3	TGCGCCAGCAGCCAAGGGACCCTAGCGGGGGGCGCCCTCAATGAGCAGTTCTTC	CASSQGTLAGGALNEQFF